This T cell receptor (beta chain) was recovered during a study of blood T cell repertoires in COVID-19 (dated by TCRdb to 2018 to 2020). Concerning the study at large: Samples covering the acute and convalescent phases of COVID-19 were provided by collaborators in the United States, Italy and Spain. The prospective study material was composed of cDNA or gDNA derived from T cells, B-cell-depleted T cells, or PBMCs. Subjects who had been exposed to COVID-19, were actively infected with it, or had recovered from it provided the deeply sampled blood TCRbeta repertoires that made up the dataset. A freely available public database, intended as a resource for researchers studying the immune response to SARS-CoV-2, is where the repertoires were released. Samples came from the ongoing ImmuneRACE study (first 160 participants) plus 1,254 subjects from 6 global collaborators. Nearly every sample came with metadata listing a de-identified subject ID, COVID-19 status, age in years and sex. Where available, HLA class I and class II types were taken from metadata supplied by the sample provider and were not determined by assay-based typing. Points the paper makes about the study in general: Clinical and demographic metadata were provided uncurated, with the amount varying by source and participant.

This clone was picked up a small number of times. The antigen this receptor binds is unknown. Per-base qualities were not stored, and no clone one base away is much larger. Samples from volunteer blood donors who had recovered from COVID-19 were contributed by a second Seattle source. Collaborating institutions collected whole blood in K2EDTA tubes following their own protocols. For TCRbeta analysis, collaborator samples were shipped as frozen whole blood, as isolated PBMCs, or as DNA extracted from either sample type. TCRbeta CDR3 regions were amplified from genomic DNA by means of the immunoSEQ Assay, a bias-controlled multiplex PCR. As for the original processing: The number of nucleated cells in each sample was estimated from the amplification of reference gene primers within the assay. To quantify the absolute abundance of each unique TCRbeta CDR3 rearrangement, sequence reads were collapsed and filtered. For each sample, productive Simpson clonality was calculated as the square root of Simpson's diversity index across productive rearrangements. The immuneACCESS repertoire file appears here via TCRdb, limited to in-frame rearrangements. These files lack a portion of the clones; in checked studies, under half of the deficit traces to unresolved V genes, and the cause of the others is not known. The V and J calls and the clone size are those of that table, but D and trimming were determined from the DNA. The sample table contains a few hundred thousand clones; only one count was recorded for roughly nine tenths of them. Approximately 4.6% of the sample lies in the top ten.

Deletion took 3 bases off V and 6 bases off J, with a span of 15 bases between the germline ends. CDR1 MNHEY and CDR2 SMNVEV were looked up in the germline V gene (reference sequence). From the cysteine through the phenylalanine, the CDR3 covers 16 amino acids. The read is trimmed to its CDR3 DNA, 48 bases read in frame from base 1. The rearrangement joined TRBV27 to TRBJ1-6; no D gene can be assigned with confidence. The TCR originated in a woman aged 40 to 50 who had recovered from COVID-19. The sequencing input was peripheral blood. This receptor has the CDR3 CASSFRLVPGNSPLHF. Here is the DNA: TGTGCCAGCAGTTTCAGGCTTGTTCCTGGTAATTCACCCCTCCACTTT.